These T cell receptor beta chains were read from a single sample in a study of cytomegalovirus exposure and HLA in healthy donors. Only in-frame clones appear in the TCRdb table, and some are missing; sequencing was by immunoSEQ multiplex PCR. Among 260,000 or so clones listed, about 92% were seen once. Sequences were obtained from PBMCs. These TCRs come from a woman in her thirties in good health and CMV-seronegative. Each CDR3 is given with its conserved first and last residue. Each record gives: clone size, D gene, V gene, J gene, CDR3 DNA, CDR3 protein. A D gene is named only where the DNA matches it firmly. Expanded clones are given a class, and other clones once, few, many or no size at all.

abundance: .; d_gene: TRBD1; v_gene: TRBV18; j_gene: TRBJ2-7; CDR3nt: TGTGCCAGCTCACCTACCGGGACAGGGGTTTACGAGCAGTACTTC; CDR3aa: CASSPTGTGVYEQYF
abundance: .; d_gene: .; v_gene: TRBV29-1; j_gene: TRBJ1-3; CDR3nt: TGCAGCGTTGATATCGGCTCTGGAAACACCATATATTTT; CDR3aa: CSVDIGSGNTIYF
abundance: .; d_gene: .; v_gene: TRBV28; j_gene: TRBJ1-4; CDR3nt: TGTGCCAGCAGTTTATCTTTGGGTTCGGGGAGACGGCGTGAAAAACTGTTTTTT; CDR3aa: CASSLSLGSGRRREKLFF
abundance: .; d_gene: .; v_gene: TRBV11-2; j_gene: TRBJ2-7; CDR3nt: TGTGCCAGCAGAACGACTGGACCTCGAGACGAGCAGTACTTC; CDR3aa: CASRTTGPRDEQYF
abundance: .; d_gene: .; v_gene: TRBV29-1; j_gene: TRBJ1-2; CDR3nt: TGCAGCGTTGAGAGTGGGCAAGTCTACACCTTC; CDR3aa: CSVESGQVYTF
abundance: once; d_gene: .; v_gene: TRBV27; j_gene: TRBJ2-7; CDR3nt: TGTGCCAGCAGTTTAAATGGGTTCGAGCAGTACTTC; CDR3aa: CASSLNGFEQYF
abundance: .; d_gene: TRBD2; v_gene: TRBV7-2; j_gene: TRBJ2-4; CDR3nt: TGTGCCAGCAGCGCCCGACTAGCGCGAGGCCCCCTAGCCAAAAACATTCAGTACTTC; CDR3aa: CASSARLARGPLAKNIQYF
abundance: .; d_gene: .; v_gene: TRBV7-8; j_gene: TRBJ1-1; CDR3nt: TGTGCCAGCAGCTTCACGGCTGTGAACACTGAAGCTTTCTTT; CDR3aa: CASSFTAVNTEAFF
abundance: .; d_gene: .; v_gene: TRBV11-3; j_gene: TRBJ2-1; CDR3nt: TGTGCCAGCAGCTTAGACCTGATGAAAAACAATGAGCAGTTCTTC; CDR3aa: CASSLDLMKNNEQFF
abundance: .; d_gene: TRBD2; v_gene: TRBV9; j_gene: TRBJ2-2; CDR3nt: TGTGCCAGCAGCGTAGGACGACTAGCGGCGAACACCGGGGAGCTGTTTTTT; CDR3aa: CASSVGRLAANTGELFF
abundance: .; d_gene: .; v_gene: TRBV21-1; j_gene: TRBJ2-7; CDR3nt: TGTGCCAGCATCGACACAGGGGGGACCTACGAGCAGTACTTC; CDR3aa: CASIDTGGTYEQYF
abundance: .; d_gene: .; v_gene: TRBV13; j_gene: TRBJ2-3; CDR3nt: TGTGCCAGCAGCCCAGATCCCAGAGTCGGCACAGATACGCAGTATTTT; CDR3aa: CASSPDPRVGTDTQYF
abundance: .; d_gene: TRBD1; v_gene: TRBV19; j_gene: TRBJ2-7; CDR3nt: TGTGCCAGTAGTGTCGGGACAGGGACCCCCTACGAGCAGTACTTC; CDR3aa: CASSVGTGTPYEQYF
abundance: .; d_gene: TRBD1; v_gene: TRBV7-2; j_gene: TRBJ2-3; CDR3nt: TGTGCCAGTTATCACAGGGGGCTCCCAGATACGCAGTATTTT; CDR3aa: CASYHRGLPDTQYF
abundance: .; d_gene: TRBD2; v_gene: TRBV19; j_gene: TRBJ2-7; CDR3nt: TGTGCCGCAACCGGGACTAGCGGGATTAACAGCTCCTACGAGCAGTACTTC; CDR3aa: CAATGTSGINSSYEQYF
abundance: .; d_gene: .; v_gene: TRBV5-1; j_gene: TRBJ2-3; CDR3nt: TGCGCCAGCAGCTTGCTCAGGGGAGTTTCAGATACGCAGTATTTT; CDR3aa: CASSLLRGVSDTQYF
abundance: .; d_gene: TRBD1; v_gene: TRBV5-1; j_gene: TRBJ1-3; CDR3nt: TGCGCCAGCAGCCAGCTTACAGGGGGAACTGGAAACACCATATATTTT; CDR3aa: CASSQLTGGTGNTIYF
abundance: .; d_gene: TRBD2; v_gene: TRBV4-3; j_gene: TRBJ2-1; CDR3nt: TGCGCCAGCAGCCAGGATTCGCGGACTAGCTACAATGAGCAGTTCTTC; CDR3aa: CASSQDSRTSYNEQFF
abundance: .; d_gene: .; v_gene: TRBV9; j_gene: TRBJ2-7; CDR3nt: TGTGCCAGCAGCCCTCGGGACGGCGCCTCCTACGAGCAGTACTTC; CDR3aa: CASSPRDGASYEQYF
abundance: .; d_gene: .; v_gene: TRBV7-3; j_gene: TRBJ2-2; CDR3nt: TGTGCCAGCAGCTTGTATGCGAACACCGGGGAGCTGTTTTTT; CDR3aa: CASSLYANTGELFF
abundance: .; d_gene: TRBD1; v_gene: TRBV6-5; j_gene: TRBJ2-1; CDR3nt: TGTGCCAGCAGTTACTCAACAGGGGGATCGGATGAGCAGTTCTTC; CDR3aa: CASSYSTGGSDEQFF